This T cell receptor (beta chain) was identified in a study of T cell responses to AZD1222 COVID-19 vaccine. The V and J ends lost 1 base and 6 bases, in that order; junction bases with no gene match: 7. CDR3 length: 15 amino acids. The germline gives CDR1 KGHSH, CDR2 LQKENI. Notes on the study in general: White British donors predominated, females outnumbered males, and clonal diversity was possibly underestimated. Repertoire sampling occurred only after the peak T cell response.

Turning to this clone: Its specificity is unknown.

Profiled with immunoSEQ multiplex PCR; TCRdb holds only in-frame clones, not every one. Of more than 120,000 clones in the sample, just over 85% were seen once. The TCR comes from an adult who received the AZD1222 COVID-19 vaccine. The J gene is TRBJ2-7, the V gene TRBV18; 9 bases align to TRBD2. The specimen was peripheral blood, collected 28 days after the second AZD1222 dose. DNA for the CDR3: TGTGCCAGCTCACCACAGGAGGGTAGCGGGAGCGAGCAGTACTTC. Translation gives CASSPQEGSGSEQYF.